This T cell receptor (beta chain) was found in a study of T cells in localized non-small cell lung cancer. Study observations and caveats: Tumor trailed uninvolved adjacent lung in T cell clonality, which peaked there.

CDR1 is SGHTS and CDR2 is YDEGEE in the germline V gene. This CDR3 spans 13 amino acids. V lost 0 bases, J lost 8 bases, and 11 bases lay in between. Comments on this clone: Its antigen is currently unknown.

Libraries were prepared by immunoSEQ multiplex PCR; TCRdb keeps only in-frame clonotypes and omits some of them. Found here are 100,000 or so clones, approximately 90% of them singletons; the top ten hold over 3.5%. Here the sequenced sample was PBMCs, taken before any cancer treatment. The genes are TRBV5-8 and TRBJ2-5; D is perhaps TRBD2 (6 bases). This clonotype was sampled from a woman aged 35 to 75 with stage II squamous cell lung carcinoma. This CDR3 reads CASSLGRGGTQYF. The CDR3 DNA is TGTGCCAGCAGCTTGGGGAGGGGCGGCACCCAGTACTTC. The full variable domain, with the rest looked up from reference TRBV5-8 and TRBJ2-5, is EAGVTQSPTHLIKTRGQQATLRCSPISGHTSVYWYQQALGLGLQFLLWYDEGEERNRGNFPPRFSGRQFPNYSSELNVNALELEDSALYLCASSLGRGGTQYFGPGTRLLVL.